The 13 T cell receptor beta chains below come from one sample, sequenced in a study of a mutant IDH1 vaccine in newly diagnosed glioma. Profiling relied on immunoSEQ multiplex PCR, and the TCRdb table lists in-frame clones only, not all of them. The sample yields 34,000 or so clones, roughly four fifths seen once. Time point specified: week 35, safety follow-up. Vaccination comprised doses that each held 300 ug of mutant IDH1 20-mer peptide, plus topical imiquimod. For these TCRs, the target antigens are not known. The material was PBMCs, obtained from a glioma patient whose treatment included an IDH1 peptide vaccine. The source is a man aged 25 to 45 with glioma.

The chain couples TRBV2 to TRBJ2-1; 8 bases fit TRBD2. CDR1 is SNHLY and CDR2 is FYNNEI in the germline V gene. This CDR3 contains 13 residues. J lost 9 bases, V lost 8 bases, and 9 bases had no gene match. CDR3 bases: TGTGCCAGCTCCGGGACTAGTGGGGGTGAGCAGTTCTTC. Its protein product is CASSGTSGGEQFF.

This rearrangement joins TRBV7-9 to TRBJ2-1; TRBD1 might be the D (6 bases). Trimming shortened V by 5 bases and J by 6 bases, and 23 bases separated the two germline ends. Germline V lookup: CDR1 SEHNR, CDR2 FQNEAQ (reference sequence). The CDR3 consists of 17 residues. The CDR3: CASSRPPRGSVGNEQFF. The DNA for the CDR3 is TGTGCCAGCAGCCGACCTCCGAGGGGGAGCGTAGGCAATGAGCAGTTCTTC. Full variable domain (rest looked up from reference TRBV7-9 and TRBJ2-1): DTGVSQNPRHKITKRGQNVTFRCDPISEHNRLYWYRQTLGQGPEFLTYFQNEAQLEKSRLLSDRFSAERPKGSFSTLEIQRTEQGDSAMYLCASSRPPRGSVGNEQFFGPGTRLTVL.

This clone was recorded only once. This may stem from a read error, because a much larger clone lies one nucleotide away. The genes are TRBV4-1 and TRBJ1-1; D uncertain. Germline CDR1 MGHRA, CDR2 YSYEKL. This CDR3 has 16 residues. Trimming took 4 bases from V and 2 from J, leaving 17 bases between them. The CDR3 nucleotides read TGCGCCAGCAGCCCGCTTTTGCCTACAACTAACACTGAAGCTTTCTTT. Amino acids: CASSPLLPTTNTEAFF.

This clone was counted between two and nine times. The V gene is TRBV30, the J gene TRBJ2-1, with a tentative D call TRBD2 (6 bases). The V and J ends lost 2 bases and 6 bases respectively, with 11 bases between them. CDR1 is GTSNPN and CDR2 is SVGIG in the germline V gene (reference sequence). This CDR3 region has 13 residues. CDR3 DNA: TGTGCCTGGAGTAGCGACGGGGGCAATGAGCAGTTCTTC. It encodes CAWSSDGGNEQFF. The variable domain in full, completed from reference TRBV30 and TRBJ2-1, reads SQTIHQWPATLVQPVGSPLSLECTVEGTSNPNLYWYRQAAGRGLQLLFYSVGIGQISSEVPQNLSASRPQDRQFILSSKKLLLSDSGFYLCAWSSDGGNEQFFGPGTRLTVL.

The chain links TRBV5-5 to TRBJ1-3; D uncertain. Germline-derived CDR1 and CDR2 are SGHKS and YYEKEE (reference sequence). V dropped 0 bases and J dropped 0 bases, with 13 bases sitting between them. CDR3 length: 17 amino acids. This CDR3 is CASSLDGLYLSGNTIYF. The CDR3 DNA reads TGTGCCAGCAGCTTGGACGGACTCTACCTCTCTGGAAACACCATATATTTT.

The chain uses TRBV19 and TRBJ1-2; no reliable D call. Trimming took off 10 bases at V and 4 bases at J, with 16 bases between the two ends. Germline CDR1 LNHDA, CDR2 SQIVND (reference sequence). The CDR3 consists of 13 residues. This CDR3 is CATVGSKFYGYTF. The CDR3 DNA sequence: TGTGCCACAGTCGGATCTAAGTTCTATGGCTACACCTTC.

Concerning this clone: Other DNA sequences of this sample code for an identical CDR3. This chain links TRBV2 with TRBJ2-7; the D gene could be TRBD1 or TRBD2 (5 bases each). The germline gives CDR1 SNHLY, CDR2 FYNNEI. Trimming removed 11 bases at V and 4 bases at J, with 12 bases between. The CDR3 consists of 11 residues. The CDR3 region is CAGGRGYEQYF. In DNA form, the CDR3 reads TGTGCCGGAGGAAGGGGATACGAGCAGTACTTC.

A single count supports this clone. The sample holds other DNA sequences that translate to the same CDR3. CDR3 loop: CASSLVQGNTGELFF. CDR3 sequence (DNA): TGCGCCAGCAGCTTGGTTCAGGGGAACACCGGGGAGCTGTTTTTT. The chain is built from TRBV5-1 and TRBJ2-2; possible D gene TRBD1, 5 bases. The CDR3 has 15 residues. V dropped 0 bases and J dropped 1 base, with 7 bases sitting between them. Germline CDR1 SGHRS, CDR2 YFSETQ.

V is TRBV4-2 and J is TRBJ1-1; D remains unclear. The length of the CDR3 is 14 residues. V was shortened by 0 bases and J by 2 bases, with 7 bases between the two germline ends. From germline, CDR1 is LGHNA and CDR2 YNFKEQ. Written as DNA, the CDR3 is TGTGCCAGCAGCCAAGATGAAAAAAACACTGAAGCTTTCTTT. It yields the protein CASSQDEKNTEAFF.

The chain has TRBV18 and TRBJ2-1; TRBD2 is a possible D gene (5 bases). Germline V gene data show CDR1 as KGHSH and CDR2 as LQKENI. The CDR3 is 16 amino acids. With 0 bases removed from V and 4 bases from J, the gap between germline ends came to 13 bases. As DNA, the CDR3 is TGTGCCAGCTCACCACCCTCGCTAGCTGTGTACAATGAGCAGTTCTTC. This encodes CASSPPSLAVYNEQFF.

The genes are TRBV7-6 and TRBJ2-7, with TRBD2 matching over 10 bases. J lost 6 bases, V lost 4 bases, and 9 bases had no gene match. This CDR3 is built from 15 residues. Germline V gene data show CDR1 as SGHVS and CDR2 as FNYEAQ. The CDR3 loop reads CASSSLVAGGLEQYF. The DNA for the CDR3 is TGTGCCAGCAGCTCACTTGTAGCGGGAGGTCTCGAGCAGTACTTC.

The genes are TRBV5-1 and TRBJ2-1; the match to TRBD2 covers 7 bases. V lost 3 bases and J lost 5; bases outside the gene matches: 8. This CDR3 is built from 15 residues. CDR1 is SGHRS, CDR2 YFSETQ, per germline. For the CDR3, the DNA is TGCGCCAGCAGCTCCCGGGGAGGGGACCACAATGAGCAGTTCTTC. It translates to CASSSRGGDHNEQFF.

The chain links TRBV30 to TRBJ2-3; D not certain. This CDR3 is 14 amino acids long. Germline V gene lookup returns CDR1 GTSNPN and CDR2 SVGIG (reference sequence). Trimming removed 1 base from V and 0 bases from J, with 8 bases in between. CDR3 bases: TGTGCCTGGAGTGGAGGTTTTAGCACAGATACGCAGTATTTT. Amino acid sequence: CAWSGGFSTDTQYF.